This TCR beta chain emerged from a study of blood T cell repertoires in COVID-19. Using immunoSEQ multiplex PCR, the repertoire was profiled, and TCRdb retains in-frame clones only, with some absent. The data contain about 400,000 clones, 86% of them seen just once; the ten biggest clones take up under 8.5%. The clonotype was recovered from a woman in her fifties or sixties with COVID-19, enrolled during active disease. Sequencing was performed on peripheral blood.

CDR3 DNA: TGCGCCAGCAGCGCACGACAGGACGAATACAATGAGCAGTTCTTC. It encodes CASSARQDEYNEQFF. V gene TRBV4-1 combines with J gene TRBJ2-1; possible D gene TRBD1, 6 bases. The CDR3 covers 15 residues. With 5 bases removed from V and 4 bases from J, the gap between germline ends came to 15 bases. Germline CDR1 reads MGHRA; CDR2 reads YSYEKL.